This passage covers 12 T cell receptor beta chains from one sample sequenced in a study of T cell responses to AZD1222 COVID-19 vaccine. TCRdb's table, derived via immunoSEQ multiplex PCR, lists solely in-frame clones and lacks some. The repertoire holds some 150,000 clones, roughly nine tenths seen once, with approximately 7.2% in the top ten. The sequences come from peripheral blood, collected after recovery from COVID-19. Receptor source: an adult who had recovered from COVID-19.

V gene TRBV28 combines with J gene TRBJ2-7; 7 nucleotides align to TRBD1. The CDR3 is 16 residues long. The germline V gene encodes CDR1 MDHEN and CDR2 SYDVKM. V was pared by 4 bases and J by 4 bases, with 13 bases of the junction left unmatched. The CDR3 region is CASSSHPGQTLYEQYF. In DNA, the CDR3 is TGTGCCAGCAGTTCCCACCCGGGACAGACCCTTTACGAGCAGTACTTC.

The V and J genes are TRBV5-1 and TRBJ1-1, with D perhaps TRBD1 (5 bases). V was pared by 0 bases and J by 4 bases, with 13 bases between. The CDR3 loop spans 15 amino acids. CDR1 is SGHRS and CDR2 is YFSETQ in the germline V gene. CDR3 nucleotides: TGCGCCAGCAGCTTGGAGGGACCTTGGGGCACTGAAGCTTTCTTT. It is translated as CASSLEGPWGTEAFF.

With regard to this clone: The same CDR3 arises from other DNA sequences in this sample as well. The chain couples TRBV4-1 to TRBJ2-7; 9 bases map to TRBD2. The CDR3 runs 18 residues. The germline V gene has CDR1 MGHRA and CDR2 YSYEKL. The trim removed 3 bases at V and 3 bases at J, leaving 15 bases unmatched. CDR3: CASSHIGRGGRGDYEQYF. CDR3 DNA: TGCGCCAGCAGCCATATCGGGCGGGGCGGGAGGGGGGACTACGAGCAGTACTTC.

This chain joins TRBV7-2 and TRBJ1-3, with D unclear. Germline values: CDR1 SGHTA, CDR2 FQGNSA. V lost 4 bases and J lost 0, with 10 bases in between. CDR3 length: 15 amino acids. The CDR3 DNA reads as TGTGCCAGCAGCTCCCCCCCAGGCTCTGGAAACACCATATATTTT. As protein: CASSSPPGSGNTIYF.

CDR3 nucleotides: TGTGCCAGCAGCCTTGGACAGAATCAGCCCCAGCATTTT. Protein: CASSLGQNQPQHF. This sequence joins TRBV4-2 and TRBJ1-5, with D possibly TRBD1 on 6 matching bases. Trimming removed 4 bases at V and 4 bases at J, with 8 bases between. Looked up from germline, CDR1 is LGHNA and CDR2 is YNFKEQ. This CDR3 region has 13 residues.

This sequence joins TRBV29-1 and TRBJ1-4, with 9 bases fitting TRBD1. Germline CDR1 is SQVTM and CDR2 is ANQGSEA. V trimming: 1 base; J trimming: 8 bases; junction bases outside the gene matches: 8. CDR3 length: 15 residues. CDR3 sequence reads: CSVEARTGAREKLFF. The CDR3 region has the DNA TGCAGCGTTGAAGCTAGGACAGGGGCTCGGGAAAAACTGTTTTTT.

The chain joins TRBV13 to TRBJ2-5; no clear D gene. V shed 0 bases and J shed 2 bases, with 13 bases lying between them. CDR1 is PRHDT, CDR2 FYEKMQ, per germline (reference sequence). The length of the CDR3 is 16 residues. The CDR3 DNA is TGTGCCAGCAGCTTAGGCCTAAGAGGATTTCAAGAGACCCAGTACTTC. Translated: CASSLGLRGFQETQYF.

A single count supports this clone. The chain has TRBV5-6 and TRBJ2-3; 8 nucleotides agree with TRBD2. The ends lost 1 base at V and 2 bases at J; junction bases unmatched: 6. There are 16 residues in the CDR3. Germline loops: CDR1 SGHDT, CDR2 YYEEEE. CDR3 sequence: CASSLKLAANTDTQYF. In DNA, the CDR3 is TGTGCCAGCAGCTTGAAACTAGCGGCTAACACAGATACGCAGTATTTT.

This clone was detected once. The genes are TRBV27 and TRBJ2-5; 10 positions agree with TRBD1. This CDR3 is 14 amino acids long. Trimming took 5 bases from V and 10 from J; bases not matched to a gene: 10. Per germline, CDR1 MNHEY and CDR2 SMNVEV (reference sequence). The CDR3 protein is CASSGDRGRGVQYF. The CDR3 coding sequence is TGTGCCAGCAGTGGTGACAGGGGGCGCGGGGTCCAGTACTTC.

The V and J genes are TRBV4-1 and TRBJ2-4; 14 nucleotides line up with TRBD2. Germline assignment: CDR1 MGHRA and CDR2 YSYEKL. Trimming at V came to 3 bases and at J to 3 bases, leaving 10 bases not matched to a gene. This CDR3 contains 19 residues. CDR3 region: CASSHLGLAGDLGKNIQYF. The CDR3 coding sequence is TGCGCCAGCAGCCACCTGGGACTAGCGGGGGATCTCGGCAAAAACATTCAGTACTTC.

V and J are TRBV5-4 and TRBJ2-3, with 8 bases fitting TRBD1. The germline gives CDR1 SGHNT, CDR2 YYREEE (reference sequence). Trimming took 0 bases from V and 5 from J; bases not matched to a gene: 8. This CDR3 comprises 16 residues. CDR3 DNA: TGTGCCAGCAGCTTGGGAGGCAGGGGGCGGGAAGATACGCAGTATTTT. Protein sequence: CASSLGGRGREDTQYF.

This clone was counted a single time. The gene calls are TRBV6-1 and TRBJ1-5, with D perhaps TRBD1 (5 bases). CDR1 MNHNS and CDR2 SASEGT come from the germline V gene. CDR3 size: 15 residues. Trimming shortened V by 0 bases and J by 6 bases, and 12 bases separated the two germline ends. The CDR3 bases are TGTGCCAGCAGTGAAGCCGGGGGGAACGGTCAGCCCCAGCATTTT. Translated: CASSEAGGNGQPQHF.